The T cell receptor (beta chain) described here comes from a study of T cell repertoires in cytomegalovirus infection. A single record per CDR3 protein comes from TCRdb applying MiXCR to the reads. The sample holds a few hundred thousand distinct CDR3 sequences; over 7.5% are singletons and the top ten take approximately 4.5%. The V and J ends lost 2 bases and 8 bases respectively, with 18 bases between them. Germline CDR1 is ENHRY and CDR2 is SYGVKD. The length of the CDR3 is 15 residues. Input material: PBMCs. The chain recombines TRBV10-3 with TRBJ1-2; D possibly corresponds to TRBD1 (5 bases). This receptor was taken from a human donor in good health (CMV status not recorded). Some clones in this sample may be carry-over from other donors' samples. In DNA form, the CDR3 reads TGTGCCATCAGTGAGGAGGGGACGGGGCCTTTGGGCTACACCTTC. Protein product: CAISEEGTGPLGYTF.